The TCR beta chain described here comes from a study of blood T cell repertoires in COVID-19 (TCRdb year 2020). In terms of the full investigation: Samples from collaborators originated in the United States, Italy and Spain and spanned both the acute and convalescent phases of COVID-19. Where available, HLA class I and class II types were taken from metadata supplied by the sample provider and were not determined by assay-based typing. The repertoires were released in a freely available public database meant as a resource for research on the immune response to SARS-CoV-2. Samples came from the ongoing ImmuneRACE study (first 160 participants) plus 1,254 subjects from 6 global collaborators. The sample metadata nearly always contained a de-identified subject ID, COVID-19 status, age in years and sex. The dataset comprised deeply sampled blood TCRbeta repertoires from subjects exposed to, actively infected with, or recovered from COVID-19. The prospective study material was composed of cDNA or gDNA derived from T cells, B-cell-depleted T cells, or PBMCs.

The collaborating institutions used their own protocols to collect whole blood in K2EDTA tubes. For TCRbeta analysis, collaborator samples were shipped as frozen whole blood, as isolated PBMCs, or as DNA extracted from either sample type. Note on this clone: No cognate antigen has been identified for it. Qualities for individual bases were not recorded, and no much larger clone is one base off.

The immunoSEQ Assay, a bias-controlled multiplex PCR, was used to amplify TCRbeta CDR3 regions from genomic DNA. Regarding the original processing steps: The number of nucleated cells in each sample was estimated by amplification of reference gene primers within the assay. To quantify the absolute abundance of each unique TCRbeta CDR3 rearrangement, sequence reads were collapsed and filtered. For each sample, productive Simpson clonality was calculated as the square root of Simpson's diversity index across productive rearrangements. TCRdb carries this immuneACCESS record with in-frame sequences only. Its versions omit some clonotypes, under half of them owing to an unresolved V gene in the studies checked, with the rest unexplained. V and J calls and clone size are given by that table; D and trimming were obtained from the DNA. The sample table holds more than 150,000 clones, of which about four fifths were seen once. The ten largest clones represent 6.5% to 8.5% of the sample.

Unmatched junction bases come to 0, with V trimmed by 3 bases and J by 1 base. According to the germline V gene, CDR1 reads SGHRS and CDR2 reads YFSETQ. CDR3 length: 15 amino acids, cysteine to phenylalanine. Of all the DNA, just the CDR3 is kept, 45 bases in frame from base 1. Results the study describes overall, beyond this receptor: Clinical and demographic metadata were provided uncurated, with the amount varying by source and participant.

This clonotype originated in a human donor in a cohort sampled during active COVID-19. The source material was peripheral blood. This receptor chain uses TRBV5-1 and TRBJ2-2; 10 of the junction bases match TRBD2. The DNA sequence is as follows: TGCGCCAGCAGCTCTAGCGGGGGGAACACCGGGGAGCTGTTTTTT. Its translation reads: CASSSSGGNTGELFF.